This note documents a single TCR beta chain sequence. Its ends do not fully match the called genes, so a read error is possible. This entry is derived from a study of T cells after yellow fever vaccination. TCRdb called the 5' RACE reads again in MiXCR, with one record for every CDR3 protein. Of more than 300,000 distinct CDR3 sequences listed, roughly 10% are singletons. The CDR3 loop spans 14 amino acids. Germline assignment: CDR1 SEHNR and CDR2 FQNEAQ (reference sequence). The chain joins TRBV7-9 to TRBJ1-4; D perhaps matches TRBD1 (6 bases). The sequence was obtained from a young man who received the YFV17D yellow fever vaccine. This specimen was CD4+ T cells sorted from PBMCs, taken 45 days after the yellow fever booster vaccination. CDR3 in DNA: TGTGCCAGCAGCTTAGCAGGGGGTGATGAAGAACTGTTTTTT. It specifies CASSLAGGDEELFF.